This TCR beta chain was profiled in a study of blood T cell repertoires in COVID-19. Study-wide background: COVID-19 samples collected from the United States, Italy and Spain covered acute and convalescent phases. The cDNA or gDNA used as material had been derived from T cells, B-cell-depleted T cells, or PBMCs.

Produced via immunoSEQ multiplex PCR; TCRdb's table is partial and in-frame only. Of roughly 200,000 clones in the sample, approximately 90% are singletons; the top ten hold roughly 1.2%. The V end lost 0 bases, the J end lost 8 bases, and 8 bases lay between the germline ends. Germline CDR1 and CDR2: SEHNR and FQNEAQ (reference sequence). The CDR3 sequence is 14 residues long. This receptor was obtained from a young man who had recovered from COVID-19. The V gene is TRBV7-9, the J gene TRBJ1-6, with D possibly matching TRBD1 (5 bases). The sample was PBMCs or T cells enriched from blood (not recorded which). CDR3 amino acids: CASSLAWGDSPLHF. The CDR3 DNA sequence: TGTGCCAGCAGCTTAGCGTGGGGGGATTCACCCCTCCACTTT.